These 17 T cell receptor beta chains share one sample of origin, sequenced in a study of T cell changes during pregnancy in multiple sclerosis. Clones were sequenced by immunoSEQ multiplex PCR, and TCRdb holds only the in-frame ones, with some missing. The data contain about 67,000 clones, roughly 90% of them singletons. Here the sequenced sample was peripheral blood, taken in the second trimester of pregnancy. The receptors were sampled from a female donor with multiple sclerosis, enrolled in a pregnancy study.

J is TRBJ1-2 and V is TRBV19; D may be TRBD1 (5 bases). The CDR3 has 15 amino acids. V shed 8 bases and J shed 1 base, with 17 bases lying between them. CDR1 LNHDA and CDR2 SQIVND come from the germline V gene (reference sequence). CDR3 sequence: CASAEGRRSNYGYTF. The CDR3 nucleotides are TGTGCCAGTGCCGAGGGGAGGCGGAGTAACTATGGCTACACCTTC. The variable domain in full, with the rest retrieved from reference TRBV19 and TRBJ1-2, is DGGITQSPKYLFRKEGQNVTLSCEQNLNHDAMYWYRQDPGQGLRLIYYSQIVNDFQKGDIAEGYSVSREKKESFPLTVTSAQKNPTAFYLCASAEGRRSNYGYTFGSGTRLTVV.

The chain joins TRBV18 to TRBJ1-1; the D is unclear. CDR3 length: 14 amino acids. The germline V gene has CDR1 KGHSH and CDR2 LQKENI. Trimming pared 0 bases from V and 6 bases from J, leaving 11 bases between. CDR3: CASSPPISSAEAFF. CDR3 DNA: TGTGCCAGCTCACCACCGATATCATCGGCTGAAGCTTTCTTT.

The J gene is TRBJ2-5, the V gene TRBV19, with 10 positions matching TRBD2. V lost 7 bases and J lost 2; bases outside the gene matches: 10. The CDR3 runs 16 residues. Germline V gene data show CDR1 as LNHDA and CDR2 as SQIVND (reference sequence). CDR3 DNA sequence: TGTGCCAGTACCCAGGGGAGCGGGAGGGCTCAAGAGACCCAGTACTTC. Protein: CASTQGSGRAQETQYF.

The chain is built from TRBV6-1 and TRBJ2-7; D remains ambiguous. The CDR3 extends over 13 amino acids. Germline lookup yields CDR1 MNHNS and CDR2 SASEGT. The V end lost 4 bases, the J end lost 3 bases, and 10 bases lay between the germline ends. The CDR3 DNA reads as TGTGCCAGCAGTGTGAGACACCTCTACGAGCAGTACTTC. This translates into CASSVRHLYEQYF.

The CDR3 DNA reads as TGTGCCAGTAATCCGGGGGACGTCGGAGAGACCCAGTACTTC. This translates into CASNPGDVGETQYF. The chain is built from TRBV19 and TRBJ2-5; D perhaps matches TRBD2 (6 bases). Trimming removed 7 bases at V and 4 bases at J, with 16 bases between. The germline gives CDR1 LNHDA, CDR2 SQIVND (reference sequence). CDR3 size: 14 residues.

The V call is TRBV12-5, the J call TRBJ2-2; D perhaps matches TRBD1 (6 bases). This CDR3 comprises 15 residues. V was trimmed by 8 bases and J by 0 bases, leaving 13 bases between them. CDR1 is LGHNT and CDR2 is FRNRAP in the germline V gene. CDR3 sequence (DNA): TGTGCTAGTAGTACAGGGTCCGCGAACACCGGGGAGCTGTTTTTT. Amino acid sequence: CASSTGSANTGELFF. The whole variable domain, remainder taken from reference TRBV12-5 and TRBJ2-2, is DARVTQTPRHKVTEMGQEVTMRCQPILGHNTVFWYRQTMMQGLELLAYFRNRAPLDDSGMPKDRFSAEMPDATLATLKIQPSEPRDSAVYFCASSTGSANTGELFFGEGSRLTVL.

J is TRBJ1-2 and V is TRBV9; perhaps TRBD1 as D (5 bases). In germline, CDR1 is SGDLS, CDR2 YYNGEE. The V gene lost 0 bases and the J gene lost 4 bases, with 13 bases spanning the gap. This CDR3 spans 15 amino acids. The CDR3, as DNA: TGTGCCAGCAGCGTAGCGGGACTAGTCGGCTATGGCTACACCTTC. Encoded protein: CASSVAGLVGYGYTF.

The chain has TRBV5-1 and TRBJ1-2, with TRBD1 identical over 7 bases. This CDR3 has 14 residues. The trim removed 4 bases at V and 5 bases at J, leaving 8 bases unmatched. The germline CDR1 and CDR2 sequences are SGHRS and YFSETQ. The CDR3 DNA sequence: TGCGCCAGCAGCCCGGGACAGACCTTATATGGCTACACCTTC. Translation: CASSPGQTLYGYTF. The whole variable domain, remainder taken from reference TRBV5-1 and TRBJ1-2, is KAGVTQTPRYLIKTRGQQVTLSCSPISGHRSVSWYQQTPGQGLQFLFEYFSETQRNKGNFPGRFSGRQFSNSRSEMNVSTLELGDSALYLCASSPGQTLYGYTFGSGTRLTVV.

This chain uses TRBV5-1 with TRBJ2-1; 7 bases fit TRBD1. The CDR3 totals 13 residues. Trimming took 7 bases from V and 10 from J; bases not matched to a gene: 11. In germline, CDR1 is SGHRS, CDR2 YFSETQ. The CDR3 protein is CASRPTGAEEQFF. The CDR3 coding sequence is TGCGCCAGCCGACCAACAGGGGCAGAGGAGCAGTTCTTC.

The CDR3 nucleotides are TGTGCCTGGCACAGGGCCTATCTTCCCCAGCAGTTCTTC. Its translation: CAWHRAYLPQQFF. This chain joins TRBV30 and TRBJ2-1; perhaps TRBD1 as D (6 bases). The germline gives CDR1 GTSNPN, CDR2 SVGIG (reference sequence). This CDR3 contains 13 residues. V lost 5 bases to trimming and J lost 11 bases, with 19 bases between them.

The V gene is TRBV7-6, the J gene TRBJ2-1; possibly TRBD1 for D (6 bases). The CDR3 covers 14 residues. Trimming pared 1 base from V and 10 bases from J, leaving 14 bases between. Germline-derived CDR1 and CDR2 are SGHVS and FNYEAQ. The CDR3 protein is CASSLVGDGGEQFF. The CDR3, as DNA: TGTGCCAGCAGCTTAGTGGGGGATGGGGGCGAGCAGTTCTTC.

In this sample, this clone turned up once. This sequence joins TRBV12-5 and TRBJ2-5; the match to TRBD2 covers 9 bases. Germline lookup yields CDR1 LGHNT and CDR2 FRNRAP. The CDR3 contains 16 residues. Losses at the gene ends were 3 bases for V and 2 bases for J; bases not matched to a gene: 7. The CDR3 nucleotides read TGTGCTAGTGGTTTTCTAGCGGGGAACCCTCAAGAGACCCAGTACTTC. It codes for CASGFLAGNPQETQYF.

In this sample, this clone turned up once. The genes are TRBV30 and TRBJ1-5; 9 nucleotides line up with TRBD1. Germline assignment: CDR1 GTSNPN and CDR2 SVGIG (reference sequence). This CDR3 region has 13 residues. The V segment lost 5 bases and the J segment 7 bases; nucleotides outside the gene matches: 6. CDR3 loop: CAWGTGLWQPQHF. CDR3 sequence (DNA): TGTGCCTGGGGGACAGGGCTATGGCAGCCCCAGCATTTT. Full variable domain (remainder filled in from reference TRBV30 and TRBJ1-5): SQTIHQWPATLVQPVGSPLSLECTVEGTSNPNLYWYRQAAGRGLQLLFYSVGIGQISSEVPQNLSASRPQDRQFILSSKKLLLSDSGFYLCAWGTGLWQPQHFGDGTRLSIL.

The chain couples TRBV7-3 to TRBJ2-1, with 11 bases fitting TRBD2. CDR1 and CDR2 (germline): SGHTA, FQGTGA. There are 15 residues in the CDR3. V was clipped by 6 bases and J by 5 bases; unmatched bases: 6. The CDR3 DNA reads TGTGCCAGCAGTTGGACTAGCGGGTTGGACAATGAGCAGTTCTTC. It translates to CASSWTSGLDNEQFF.

The J gene is TRBJ2-7, the V gene TRBV5-4; D call uncertain. The CDR3 loop spans 13 amino acids. V was clipped by 4 bases and J by 2 bases, with 10 bases between them. The germline gives CDR1 SGHNT, CDR2 YYREEE (reference sequence). The DNA for the CDR3 is TGTGCCAGCAGCCAGCTAGATACCTACGAGCAGTACTTC. Translation: CASSQLDTYEQYF.

CDR3 amino acids: CASRSWTDDGYTF. CDR3 bases: TGTGCCAGTAGGAGCTGGACAGACGATGGCTACACCTTC. V gene TRBV19 combines with J gene TRBJ1-2, with TRBD1 as a possible D gene (6 bases). There are 13 residues in the CDR3. The ends were cut back, 6 bases at V and 6 bases at J, with 14 bases in the middle. Germline CDR1 is LNHDA and CDR2 is SQIVND (reference sequence).

The CDR3 bases are TGTGCCAGTAGTATAGGGCGGGGGGCGTGGACCGGGGAGCTGTTTTTT. Translating it yields CASSIGRGAWTGELFF. The chain couples TRBV19 to TRBJ2-2, with TRBD2 matching 8 bases. The CDR3 is made up of 16 amino acids. The germline CDR1 and CDR2 sequences are LNHDA and SQIVND (reference sequence). Trimming removed 1 base from V and 5 bases from J; junction bases left unmatched: 6.